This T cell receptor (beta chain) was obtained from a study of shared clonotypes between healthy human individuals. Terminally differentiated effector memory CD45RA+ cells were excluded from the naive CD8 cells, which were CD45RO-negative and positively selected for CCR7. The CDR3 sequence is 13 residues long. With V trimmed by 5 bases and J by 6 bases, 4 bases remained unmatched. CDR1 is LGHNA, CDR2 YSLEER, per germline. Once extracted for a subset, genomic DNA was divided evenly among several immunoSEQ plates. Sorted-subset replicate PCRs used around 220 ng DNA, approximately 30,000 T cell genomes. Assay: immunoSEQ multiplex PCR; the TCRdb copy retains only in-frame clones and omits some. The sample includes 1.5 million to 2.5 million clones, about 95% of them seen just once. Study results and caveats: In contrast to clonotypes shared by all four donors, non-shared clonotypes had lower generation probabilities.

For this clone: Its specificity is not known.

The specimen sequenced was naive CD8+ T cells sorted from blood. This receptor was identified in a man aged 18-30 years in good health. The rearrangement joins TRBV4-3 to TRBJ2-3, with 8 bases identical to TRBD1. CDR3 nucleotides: TGCGCCAGCAGCGAAACAGGGGGGGATACGCAGTATTTT. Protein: CASSETGGDTQYF.